What follows describes a single T cell receptor (beta chain). Antigen: not known. Per germline, CDR1 LNHDA and CDR2 SQIVND (reference sequence). Trimming removed 2 bases from V and 6 bases from J; junction bases left unmatched: 4. The CDR3 totals 15 residues. Repertoires were generated with immunoSEQ multiplex PCR, while TCRdb's copy carries only in-frame clones and drops some. The profile shows some 180,000 clones, over 80% of them singletons. The data are from a study of T cell responses to AZD1222 COVID-19 vaccine. Regarding the study as a whole: After the peak T cell response, and only then, were repertoires sampled.

The rearrangement uses TRBV19 and TRBJ1-4; 9 bases are shared with TRBD1. This specimen was peripheral blood, taken 28 days after the second dose of the MenACWY control vaccine. The receptor was derived from an adult who received the MenACWY meningococcal vaccine as a control. The CDR3 nucleotides are TGTGCCAGTAGTATATTGGGGACAGGGTATGAAAAACTGTTTTTT. This codes for CASSILGTGYEKLFF.